This T cell receptor (beta chain) was sequenced during a study of blood T cell repertoires in COVID-19. Across the whole study: There were acute and convalescent COVID-19 samples, and they came from the United States, Italy and Spain. Sources were T cells, B-cell-depleted T cells, or PBMCs; the material itself was cDNA or gDNA.

The authors' processing: Reference gene primer amplification yielded estimated nucleated cell counts. Repertoires were generated with immunoSEQ multiplex PCR, while TCRdb's copy carries only in-frame clones and drops some. Clone size and the V and J calls come from that table; the DNA yielded D and trimming. The sample yields some 260,000 clones, about 80% seen once. Participants, 18 to 89 years old, spanned 25 or so US areas. This clone was detected ten times or more. Relative to the germline gene, one junction end is altered; a read error may explain this. Other DNA sequences in this sample translate to the same CDR3. The CDR3 loop spans 15 amino acids. Germline values: CDR1 SGHRS, CDR2 YFSETQ.

Sequencing was done on a sample of PBMCs or T cells enriched from blood (not recorded which). This clonotype was obtained from a man aged 25-45 years with acute COVID-19. The J gene is TRBJ2-2, the V gene TRBV5-1; TRBD1 matches at 10 bases. The CDR3 protein is CASSSGTGAAGELFF. The CDR3 DNA sequence: TGTGCCAGCAGCTCAGGGACAGGGGCAGCCGGGGAGCTGTTTTTT.